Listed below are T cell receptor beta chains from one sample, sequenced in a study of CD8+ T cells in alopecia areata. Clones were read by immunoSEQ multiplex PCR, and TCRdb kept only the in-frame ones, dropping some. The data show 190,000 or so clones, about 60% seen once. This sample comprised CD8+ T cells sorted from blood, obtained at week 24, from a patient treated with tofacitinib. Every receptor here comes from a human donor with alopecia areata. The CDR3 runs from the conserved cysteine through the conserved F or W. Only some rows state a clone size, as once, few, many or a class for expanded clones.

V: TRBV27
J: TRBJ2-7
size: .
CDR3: CASSGRDEQYF

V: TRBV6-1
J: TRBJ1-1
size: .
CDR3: CASSEVKLNTEAFF

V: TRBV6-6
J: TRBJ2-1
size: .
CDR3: CAIVLADSYNEQFF

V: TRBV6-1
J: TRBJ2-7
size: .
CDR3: CASSYRESYEQYF

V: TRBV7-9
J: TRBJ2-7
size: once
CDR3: CASSLNYEQYF

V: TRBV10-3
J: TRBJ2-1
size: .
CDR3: CAIRATTSTGSSYNEQFF

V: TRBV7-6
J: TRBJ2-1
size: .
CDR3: CASSHTNEQFF

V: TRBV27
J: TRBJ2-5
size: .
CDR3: CASQDGRLQETQYF

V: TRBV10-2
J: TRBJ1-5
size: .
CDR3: CASSESGWSNQPQHF

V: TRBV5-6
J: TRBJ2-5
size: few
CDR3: CASSGLGGGSETQYF

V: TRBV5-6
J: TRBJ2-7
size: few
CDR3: CASSFQAGIKTYEQYF

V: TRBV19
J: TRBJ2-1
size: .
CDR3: CASSIGGTGEFF

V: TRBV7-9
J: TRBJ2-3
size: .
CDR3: CASSLAWDHTDTQYF

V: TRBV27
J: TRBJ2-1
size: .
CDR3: CASSLSGTRRYEQFF

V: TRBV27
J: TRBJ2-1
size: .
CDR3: CASSLIPHEQFF

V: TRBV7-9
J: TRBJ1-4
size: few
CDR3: CAIQRPTNEKLFF

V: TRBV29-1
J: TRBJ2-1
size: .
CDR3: CSVLVLDIEEFF

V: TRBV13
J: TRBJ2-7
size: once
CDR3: CASSPPGQGIHEQYF

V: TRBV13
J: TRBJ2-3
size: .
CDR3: CASSLAREADTQYF

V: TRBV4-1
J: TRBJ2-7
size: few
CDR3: CASSQARGSGGGEQYF

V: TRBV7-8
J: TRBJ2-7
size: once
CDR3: CASSLAGYYEQYF

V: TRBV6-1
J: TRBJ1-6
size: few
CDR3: CASSEGEGASSPLHF

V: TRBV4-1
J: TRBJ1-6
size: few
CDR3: CASSPRGRGRISPLHF

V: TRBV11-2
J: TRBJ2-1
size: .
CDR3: CASSLPGVSYNEQFF

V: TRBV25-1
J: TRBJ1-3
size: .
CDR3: CASSTGAGNTIYF

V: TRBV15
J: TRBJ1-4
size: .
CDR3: CATSERTIASEKLFF

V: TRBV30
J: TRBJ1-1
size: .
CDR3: CAWSDREAFF

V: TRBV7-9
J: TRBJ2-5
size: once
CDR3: CASSLWDRQTQYF

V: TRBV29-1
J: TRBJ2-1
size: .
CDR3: CSVDVTSGGWNEQFF

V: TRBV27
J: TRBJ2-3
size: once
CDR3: CASSYMTGRSGPPDTQYF

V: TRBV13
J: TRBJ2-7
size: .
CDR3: CASSLEGRYEQYF

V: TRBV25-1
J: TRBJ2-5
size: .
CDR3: CASSLLAGAPQETQYF

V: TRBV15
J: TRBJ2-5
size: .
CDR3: CATSLGLQETQYF

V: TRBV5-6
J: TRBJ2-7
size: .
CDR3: CASSLGKGEQYF

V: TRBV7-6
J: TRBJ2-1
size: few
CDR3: CASSLVGTQGEQFF

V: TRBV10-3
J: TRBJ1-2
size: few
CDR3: CAISMQGTGYGYTF

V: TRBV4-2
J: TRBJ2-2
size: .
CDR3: CASSQGELGPGELFF

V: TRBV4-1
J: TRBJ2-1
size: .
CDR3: CASSGAGAFDEQFF

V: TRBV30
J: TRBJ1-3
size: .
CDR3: CAWDRTDRAGNTIYF

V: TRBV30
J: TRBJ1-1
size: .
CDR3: CAWSVFGGTEAFF

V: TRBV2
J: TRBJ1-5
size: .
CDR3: CASMGWAGNQPQHF